This TCR beta chain was identified in a study of regulatory T cells in long-lasting Graves disease. In building TCR beta libraries, iRepertoire HTBI primers were used together with Arm-PCR of CDR3 regions. Methods used by the authors: Sequenced samples collectively carried 60 to 75 TRBV and some 15 TRBJ segments. TCRdb used MiXCR to reprocess the multiplex PCR reads, holding one entry per CDR3 protein. The V and J calls reflect TCRdb's pipeline rather than the authors' work. The sample contains roughly 450,000 distinct CDR3 sequences, less than 25% of which appear only once. The time point: persistent/refractory GD, antithyroid drugs over 5 years with positive TRAb. TCR sequences were obtained from RNA taken from PBMCs. V trimming: 3 bases; J trimming: 10 bases; junction bases outside the gene matches: 13. The CDR3 sequence is 15 residues long. Germline loops: CDR1 ENHRY, CDR2 SYGVKD.

V usage is TRBV10-3 and J usage is TRBJ1-1, with TRBD1 matching 8 bases. This TCR came from a female donor with Graves disease. Source: peripheral blood mononuclear cells (PBMCs), taken when the disease was refractory, from a patient treated with antithyroid drugs. The CDR3 DNA reads as TGTGCCATCAGTGAAGCGACAGGGGAGGCGCCTGGAGCTTTCTTT. It translates to CAISEATGEAPGAFF.